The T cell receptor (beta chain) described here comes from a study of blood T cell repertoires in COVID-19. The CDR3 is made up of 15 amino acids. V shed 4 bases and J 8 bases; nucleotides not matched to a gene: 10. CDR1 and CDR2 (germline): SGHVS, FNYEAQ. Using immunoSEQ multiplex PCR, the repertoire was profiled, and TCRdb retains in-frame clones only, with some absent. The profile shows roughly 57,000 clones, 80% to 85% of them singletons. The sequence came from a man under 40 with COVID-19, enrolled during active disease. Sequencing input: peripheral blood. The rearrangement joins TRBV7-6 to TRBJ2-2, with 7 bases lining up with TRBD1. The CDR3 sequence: CASSYYDGTVGELFF. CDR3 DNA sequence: TGTGCCAGCAGCTATTATGACGGGACAGTGGGGGAGCTGTTTTTT.